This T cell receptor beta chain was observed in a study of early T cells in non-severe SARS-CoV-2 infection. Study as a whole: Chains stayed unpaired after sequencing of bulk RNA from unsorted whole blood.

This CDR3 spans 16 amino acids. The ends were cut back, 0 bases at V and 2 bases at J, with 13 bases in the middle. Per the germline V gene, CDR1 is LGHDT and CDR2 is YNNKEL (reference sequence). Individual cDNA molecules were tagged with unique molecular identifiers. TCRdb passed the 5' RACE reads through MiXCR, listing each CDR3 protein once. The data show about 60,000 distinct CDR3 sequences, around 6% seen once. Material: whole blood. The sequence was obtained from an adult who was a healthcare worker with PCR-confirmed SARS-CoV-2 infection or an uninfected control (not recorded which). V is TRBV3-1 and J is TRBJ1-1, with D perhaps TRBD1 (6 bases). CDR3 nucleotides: TGTGCCAGCAGCCAAGATTGGAGGGGGACAAACACTGAAGCTTTCTTT. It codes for CASSQDWRGTNTEAFF.